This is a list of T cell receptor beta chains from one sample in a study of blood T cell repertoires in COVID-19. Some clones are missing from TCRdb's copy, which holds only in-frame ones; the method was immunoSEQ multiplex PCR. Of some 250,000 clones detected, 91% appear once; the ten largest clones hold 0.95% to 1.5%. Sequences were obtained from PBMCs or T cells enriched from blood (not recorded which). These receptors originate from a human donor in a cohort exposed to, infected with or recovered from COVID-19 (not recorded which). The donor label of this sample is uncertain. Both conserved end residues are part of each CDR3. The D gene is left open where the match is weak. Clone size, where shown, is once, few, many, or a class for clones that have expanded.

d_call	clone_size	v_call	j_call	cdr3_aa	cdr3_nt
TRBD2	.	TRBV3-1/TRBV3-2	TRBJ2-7	CASSRTRDYLYEQYF	TGTGCCAGCAGCCGGACCCGGGACTATCTCTACGAGCAGTACTTC
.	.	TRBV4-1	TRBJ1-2	CASSQSGGSGGYTF	TGCGCCAGCAGCCAAAGCGGGGGATCGGGTGGCTACACCTTC
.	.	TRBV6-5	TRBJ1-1	CATNQGRNTEAFF	TGTGCCACTAACCAGGGCCGGAACACTGAAGCTTTCTTT
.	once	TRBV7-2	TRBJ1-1	CASVSGPTEAFF	TGTGCCAGCGTTTCAGGTCCCACTGAAGCTTTCTTT
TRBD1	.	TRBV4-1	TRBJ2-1	CASSQASRGRNEQFF	TGCGCCAGCAGCCAGGCGTCCAGGGGGCGCAATGAGCAGTTCTTC
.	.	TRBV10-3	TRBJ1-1	CAISELDRNTEAFF	TGTGCCATCAGTGAGTTGGACAGGAACACTGAAGCTTTCTTT
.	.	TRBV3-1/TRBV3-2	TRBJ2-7	CASSLTGKYEQYF	TGTGCCAGCAGCCTAACAGGGAAGTACGAGCAGTACTTC
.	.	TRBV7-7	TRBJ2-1	CASSPNFNRVSEQFF	TGTGCCAGCAGCCCTAACTTTAACAGGGTTAGCGAGCAGTTCTTC
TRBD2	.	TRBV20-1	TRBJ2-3	CSASAGGADTQYF	TGCAGTGCTAGTGCGGGGGGGGCCGATACGCAGTATTTT
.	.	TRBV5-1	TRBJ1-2	CASSFSGVSYGYTF	TGCGCCAGCAGCTTCTCGGGGGTAAGCTATGGCTACACCTTC
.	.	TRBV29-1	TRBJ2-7	CSVSMNRVNSYEQYF	TGCAGCGTCAGTATGAACAGGGTTAACTCCTACGAGCAGTACTTC
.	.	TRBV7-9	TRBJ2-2	CASSQRGGDTGELFF	TGTGCCAGCAGCCAAAGAGGGGGGGACACCGGGGAGCTGTTTTTT
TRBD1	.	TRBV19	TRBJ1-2	CASNTAKPGQGFGYTF	TGTGCCAGTAACACCGCCAAACCGGGACAGGGTTTTGGCTACACCTTC
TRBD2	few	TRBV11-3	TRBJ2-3	CASSPGGADTQYF	TGTGCCAGCAGCCCTGGGGGGGCAGATACGCAGTATTTT
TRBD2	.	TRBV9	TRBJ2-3	CASSLGLAGGPDTQYF	TGTGCCAGCAGCTTGGGACTAGCGGGGGGGCCAGATACGCAGTATTTT
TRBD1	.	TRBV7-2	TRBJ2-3	CASIDRADTQYF	TGTGCCAGCATCGACAGGGCTGATACGCAGTATTTT
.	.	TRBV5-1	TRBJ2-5	CASTTGDAGGVETQYF	TGCGCCAGCACCACAGGGGACGCGGGGGGCGTAGAGACCCAGTACTTC
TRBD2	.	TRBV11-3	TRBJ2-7	CASSFLNSGGRSYEQYF	TGTGCCAGCAGCTTTCTCAATAGCGGGGGGCGCTCCTACGAGCAGTACTTC
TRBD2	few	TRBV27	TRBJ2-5	CASSSAGEETQYF	TGTGCCAGCAGTTCGGCGGGAGAAGAGACCCAGTACTTC
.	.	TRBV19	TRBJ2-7	CASSIGAGFSEQYF	TGTGCCAGTAGTATTGGGGCAGGCTTTAGCGAGCAGTACTTC
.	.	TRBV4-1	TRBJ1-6	CASSQVGATGRVNSPLHF	TGCGCCAGCAGCCAAGTCGGGGCGACGGGGAGGGTCAATTCACCCCTCCACTTT
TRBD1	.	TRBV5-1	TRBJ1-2	CASSRDRADYGYTF	TGCGCCAGCAGCCGGGACAGGGCGGACTATGGCTACACCTTC
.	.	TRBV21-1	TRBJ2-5	CASSLQRGDQETQYF	TGTGCCAGCAGCCTACAGCGGGGAGACCAAGAGACCCAGTACTTC
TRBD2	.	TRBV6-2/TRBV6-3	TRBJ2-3	CASSRGTSGTYTQYF	TGTGCCAGCAGTCGGGGGACTAGCGGCACATATACGCAGTATTTT
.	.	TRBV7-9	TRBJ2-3	CASSTNSSPDTQYF	TGTGCCAGCAGCACCAACTCGTCACCAGATACGCAGTATTTT
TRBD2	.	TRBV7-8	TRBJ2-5	CASSWGGLAGFQETQYF	TGTGCCAGCAGCTGGGGGGGGCTAGCGGGATTCCAAGAGACCCAGTACTTC
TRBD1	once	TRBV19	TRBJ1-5	CASTVTGGNQPQHF	TGTGCCAGTACCGTTACAGGGGGCAATCAGCCCCAGCATTTT
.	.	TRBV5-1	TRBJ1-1	CASSSYPGSWRNTEAFF	TGCGCCAGCAGCTCATACCCCGGGTCGTGGAGAAACACTGAAGCTTTCTTT
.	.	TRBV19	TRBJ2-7	CASSIGQNEQYF	TGTGCCAGTAGTATAGGGCAAAACGAGCAGTACTTC
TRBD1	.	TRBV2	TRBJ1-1	CASRGTGGLNTEAFF	TGTGCCAGCAGGGGCACAGGGGGTTTGAACACTGAAGCTTTCTTT
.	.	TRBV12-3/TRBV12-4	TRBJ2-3	CASSLPRGDTQYF	TGTGCCAGCAGCCTTCCCCGGGGAGATACGCAGTATTTT
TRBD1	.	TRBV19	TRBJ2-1	CASTKGVPGQGGTGQFF	TGTGCCAGTACCAAGGGAGTACCGGGACAGGGGGGTACCGGACAGTTCTTC
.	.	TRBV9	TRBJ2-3	CASSVDMRTDTQYF	TGTGCCAGCAGCGTAGATATGAGGACAGATACGCAGTATTTT
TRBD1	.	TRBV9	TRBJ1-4	CASSGGTGKKLFF	TGTGCCAGCAGCGGGGGGACAGGGAAAAAGCTGTTTTTT
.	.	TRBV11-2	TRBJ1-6	CASSLLYDSPLHF	TGTGCCAGCAGCCTACTATACGATTCACCCCTCCACTTT
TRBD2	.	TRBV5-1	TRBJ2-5	CASSNGLAAETQYF	TGCGCCAGCAGCAATGGACTAGCGGCCGAGACCCAGTACTTC